This T cell receptor beta chain was recovered during a study of regulatory and conventional T cells in RAG deficiency. Conventional CD4+ T cells were sorted from blood as CD25-low CD127-high cells. As concerns this clone: The antigen is not known.

General study findings and limits: Shannon entropy was markedly lower and Simpson indices higher in RAG-deficient patients than control T-cell subsets. Omenn patients showed >85% Treg-Tconv overlap and shorter CDR3 lengths. Sorted Omenn CD25-high CD127-low cells may not be bona fide Tregs.

The data were produced by immunoSEQ multiplex PCR, yet TCRdb's version contains in-frame clones alone and is incomplete. The sample includes 45,000 or so clones, 70% to 90% of them seen just once. The V gene's germline CDR1 is KGHSH and CDR2 LQKENI. The CDR3 contains 16 residues. Germline trimming cut 3 bases from V and 4 bases from J; bases unmatched to any gene: 4. The same data also contributed to another study, on regulatory T cells. From that report: The PCR used 52 TRBV and 13 TRBJ primers.

The sequenced material came from CD4+ effector T cells sorted from blood. This chain links TRBV18 with TRBJ2-5; 14 nucleotides align to TRBD2. The sequence came from a human donor in good health. The CDR3 DNA follows: TGTGCCAGCTCACCCCGGACTAGCGGGGGGAGAGAGACCCAGTACTTC. Its translation is CASSPRTSGGRETQYF.